What follows are 13 T cell receptor beta chains derived from one specimen sequenced in a study of T-cell memory formation after mild COVID-19. Via MiXCR, TCRdb re-called the 5' RACE reads, giving one row per CDR3 protein. Of approximately 400,000 distinct CDR3 sequences in the sample, approximately 19% were seen once. Sequencing was carried out using PBMCs or a T cell subset sorted from them (not recorded which). The receptors stem from a man between 18 and 35 years old who had mild COVID-19 (a few samples of this study predate the infection). Cell type and time point are not known.

This clonotype was found a few times. The gene calls are TRBV5-1 and TRBJ2-2, with D perhaps assigned TRBD1 or TRBD2 (6 bases each). Germline-derived CDR1 and CDR2 are SGHRS and YFSETQ. The CDR3 runs 16 residues. V dropped 1 base and J dropped 6 bases, with 16 bases sitting between them. The CDR3 nucleotides read TGCGCCAGCAGCTTGACCGGGACAAGGAGGGCCGGGGAGCTGTTTTTT. Translation: CASSLTGTRRAGELFF.

V is TRBV7-3 and J is TRBJ2-3; D tentatively fits TRBD1 or TRBD2 (5 bases each). Germline V lookup: CDR1 SGHTA, CDR2 FQGTGA. V lost 5 bases and J lost 5, with 20 bases in between. The CDR3 totals 16 residues. The CDR3 protein is CASSGVWGGEGDTQYF. The CDR3 DNA reads TGTGCCAGCAGCGGAGTCTGGGGCGGCGAGGGAGATACGCAGTATTTT.

This clonotype occurred a few times. The CDR3 DNA sequence: TGCGCCAGCAGCTGGGGACTAGCGGAGACCTACAATGAGCAGTTCTTC. As protein: CASSWGLAETYNEQFF. The chain carries TRBV5-1 and TRBJ2-1, with 11 bases fitting TRBD2. The CDR3 has 16 residues. J gave up 2 bases and V 3 bases, and 4 bases lay outside the gene matches. CDR1 and CDR2 from the germline V gene are SGHRS and YFSETQ.

This clonotype was picked up a small number of times. This chain connects TRBV30 to TRBJ1-2; 8 nucleotides agree with TRBD1. Trimming took 5 bases from V and 2 from J; bases not matched to a gene: 4. In germline, CDR1 is GTSNPN, CDR2 SVGIG (reference sequence). The CDR3 consists of 13 residues. Written as DNA, the CDR3 is TGTGCCTGGGTCCGGACAGGGAACTATGGCTACACCTTC. This gives the protein CAWVRTGNYGYTF.

This clonotype was counted ten times or more. The chain couples TRBV12-3 or TRBV12-4 to TRBJ2-3; D might be TRBD2 (5 bases). V lost 3 bases, J lost 1 base, and 11 bases lay in between. This CDR3 is 15 amino acids long. The DNA of the CDR3 is TGTGCCAGCAGTTTTGGACCCGGGGGCACAGATACGCAGTATTTT. As protein: CASSFGPGGTDTQYF.

This clonotype occurred a few times. The chain has TRBV11-2 and TRBJ2-2, with D unclear. This CDR3 has 16 amino acids. V lost 2 bases to trimming and J lost 5 bases, with 15 bases between them. Per germline, CDR1 SGHAT and CDR2 FQNNGV. The CDR3 sequence is CASSLSQDGLTGELFF. The CDR3 nucleotides are TGTGCCAGCAGCTTATCCCAGGACGGGTTGACCGGGGAGCTGTTTTTT.

This chain links TRBV7-8 with TRBJ1-6, with 7 bases fitting TRBD1. Unmatched junction bases numbered 7, after V lost 6 bases and J lost 2 bases. CDR3 length: 16 amino acids. Germline V gene lookup returns CDR1 SGHVS and CDR2 FQNEAQ. The CDR3 protein is CASSPDRDPYNSPLHF. CDR3 in DNA: TGTGCCAGCAGTCCCGACAGGGACCCCTATAATTCACCCCTCCACTTT.

This clonotype occurred many times. The chain recombines TRBV20-1 with TRBJ2-5; D unclear. The length of the CDR3 is 10 residues. Germline CDR1 is DFQATT and CDR2 is SNEGSKA (reference sequence). Trimming left V 4 bases short and J 5 bases short, with 5 bases between. DNA of the CDR3: TGCAGTGCTACCAGGGAGACCCAGTACTTC. This translates into CSATRETQYF.

This rearrangement joins TRBV6-2 or TRBV6-3 to TRBJ2-7, with D possibly matching TRBD2 (6 bases). Per the germline V gene, CDR1 is MNHEY and CDR2 is SVGEGT. Trimming took 7 bases from V and 7 from J, leaving 14 bases between them. The CDR3 has 12 amino acids. The CDR3 is CASKLTAGEQYF. DNA for the CDR3: TGTGCCAGCAAGTTAACGGCGGGGGAGCAGTACTTC.

V is TRBV4-1 and J is TRBJ2-7; 7 bases are a match to TRBD1. The junction had 7 bases not matched to a gene; V was cut back by 3 bases and J by 2 bases. The CDR3 is 15 amino acids. CDR1 MGHRA and CDR2 YSYEKL come from the germline V gene. CDR3 amino acids: CASSHRPGQPYEQYF. The CDR3 bases are TGCGCCAGCAGCCATAGGCCGGGACAGCCCTACGAGCAGTACTTC.

The chain combines TRBV2 with TRBJ2-7, with 10 bases that match TRBD2. Per the germline V gene, CDR1 is SNHLY and CDR2 is FYNNEI. The junction had 5 bases not matched to a gene; V was cut back by 6 bases and J by 3 bases. This CDR3 comprises 14 residues. The CDR3 loop reads CASRGAGGDYEQYF. CDR3 DNA sequence: TGTGCCAGCAGGGGAGCGGGGGGGGACTACGAGCAGTACTTC.

This chain joins TRBV5-4 and TRBJ2-3; a weak D match, TRBD1 (6 bases). Per germline, CDR1 SGHNT and CDR2 YYREEE (reference sequence). The CDR3 is 15 amino acids. V gave up 2 bases and J gave up 4 bases, with 14 bases separating them. DNA for the CDR3: TGTGCCAGCAGCTTCCAGGGGATCTCGGCAGATACGCAGTATTTT. Its translation is CASSFQGISADTQYF.

The CDR3 sequence: CASSWSGGLIDTQYF. The CDR3 nucleotides read TGCGCCAGCAGCTGGAGCGGGGGGCTAATAGATACGCAGTATTTT. The V gene is TRBV5-1, the J gene TRBJ2-3; 9 bases agree with TRBD2. The junction had 7 bases not matched to a gene; V was cut back by 3 bases and J by 5 bases. The germline V gene encodes CDR1 SGHRS and CDR2 YFSETQ. The CDR3 runs 15 residues.